The rows below give T cell receptor beta chains drawn from one sample of a study of CD8+ T cells in alopecia areata. Method: immunoSEQ multiplex PCR; TCRdb's copy keeps in-frame clones and lacks some. The sample includes about 180,000 clones, over 50% seen only once; the top ten take roughly 14%. Sample: CD4+ T cells sorted from blood, taken at week 0. The receptors come from a human donor with alopecia areata. Both conserved end residues are part of each CDR3. D genes are given only for firm matches. A row's size may be missing; if present it is once, few, many or a size class.

TRBD1,NA,TRBV30,TRBJ1-5,TGTGCCTGGAGTGTCGGGACAGGGAGTAGCAATCAGCCCCAGCATTTT,CAWSVGTGSSNQPQHF
NA,NA,TRBV30,TRBJ1-5,TGTGCCTGGAATACAGCATTCAATCAGCCCCAGCATTTT,CAWNTAFNQPQHF
TRBD1,NA,TRBV5-6,TRBJ2-7,TGTGCCAGCAGCCGAGACAGGGCTGCCTACGAGCAGTACTTC,CASSRDRAAYEQYF
NA,few,TRBV4-2,TRBJ2-5,TGTGCCAGCAGCCAAGAACGGGGCGCAGCGGCCCAGTACTTC,CASSQERGAAAQYF
NA,NA,TRBV14,TRBJ2-2,TGTGCCAGCAGCCAAGGGAGAAGGAACACCGGGGAGCTGTTTTTT,CASSQGRRNTGELFF
TRBD2,NA,TRBV7-7,TRBJ2-1,TGTGCTAGCAGCCGGACTAGCGGGGACCCCAATGAGCAGTTCTTC,CASSRTSGDPNEQFF
NA,NA,TRBV11-3,TRBJ1-1,TGTGCCAGCAGCCCGAACACTGAAGCTTTCTTT,CASSPNTEAFF
NA,NA,TRBV29-1,TRBJ1-2,TGCAGCGGAAACGGACGGGATGGAGGCTACACCTTC,CSGNGRDGGYTF
NA,NA,TRBV9,TRBJ2-5,TGTGCCAGCAGCGAAACCCAGGGACGTGAAGAGACCCAGTACTTC,CASSETQGREETQYF
NA,NA,TRBV4-2,TRBJ1-1,TGTGCCAGCAGCCAAGGCGCTCTTTCACCTAGAGAAGCTTTCTTT,CASSQGALSPREAFF
NA,NA,TRBV11-3,TRBJ1-2,TGTGCCAGCAGCTTAGGGCCCACCTATGGCTACACCTTC,CASSLGPTYGYTF
NA,NA,TRBV6-1,TRBJ2-3,TGTGCCAGCGGGACCGATGGGAGAGGTACGCAGTATTTT,CASGTDGRGTQYF
NA,NA,TRBV30,TRBJ2-3,TGTGCCTGGAGTGTACACCTGGGAAGCACAGATACGCAGTATTTT,CAWSVHLGSTDTQYF
NA,few,TRBV9,TRBJ1-6,TGTGCCAGCAGCGTTCACGCGGGGACCAATTCACCCCTCCACTTT,CASSVHAGTNSPLHF
NA,NA,TRBV27,TRBJ1-1,TGTGCCAGCAGTTCCGGACTGACCTCGAACACTGAAGCTTTCTTT,CASSSGLTSNTEAFF
NA,many,TRBV29-1,TRBJ2-6,TGCAGCGCCCAGTCTGGGGCCAACGTCCTGACTTTC,CSAQSGANVLTF
NA,NA,TRBV6-1,TRBJ1-5,TGTGCCAGCAGTGAGAGGGAGCGACAGCCCCAGCATTTT,CASSERERQPQHF
NA,NA,TRBV29-1,TRBJ1-2,TGCAGCGTTATCTCCGGGGGCGGCTATGGCTACACCTTC,CSVISGGGYGYTF
NA,NA,TRBV9,TRBJ1-5,TGTGCCAGCAGCGTAGACGGGAAGAGCAATCAGCCCCAGCATTTT,CASSVDGKSNQPQHF
NA,medium-sized,TRBV2,TRBJ1-5,TGTGCCAGCAGTGAATTTGGGTTAGGGGGCAATCAGCCCCAGCATTTT,CASSEFGLGGNQPQHF
NA,NA,TRBV6-1,TRBJ2-6,TGTGCCAGCCAACTCTCTGGGGCCAACGTCCTGACTTTC,CASQLSGANVLTF
NA,few,TRBV11-2,TRBJ1-1,TGTGCCAGCAGCTTAGCGACTGAAGCTTTCTTT,CASSLATEAFF
TRBD2,many,TRBV7-6,TRBJ2-7,TGTGCCAGCAGCAGGACTAGCGGAACCCTTGGGACCTACGAGCAGTACTTC,CASSRTSGTLGTYEQYF
NA,NA,TRBV5-1,TRBJ2-5,TGCGCCAGCAGCTCTTCGCGTGAGGAGACCCAGTACTTC,CASSSSREETQYF
TRBD1,NA,TRBV5-6,TRBJ2-2,TGTGCCAGCAGCTTAGGACAGGGGCCCACCGGGGAGCTGTTTTTT,CASSLGQGPTGELFF
NA,few,TRBV29-1,TRBJ2-3,TGCAGCGTTCCTTCGGGACAAGGCGGCACAGATACGCAGTATTTT,CSVPSGQGGTDTQYF
TRBD1,NA,TRBV29-1,TRBJ1-2,TGCAGCGTGGGGGGACAGGGATGGTATGGCTACACCTTC,CSVGGQGWYGYTF